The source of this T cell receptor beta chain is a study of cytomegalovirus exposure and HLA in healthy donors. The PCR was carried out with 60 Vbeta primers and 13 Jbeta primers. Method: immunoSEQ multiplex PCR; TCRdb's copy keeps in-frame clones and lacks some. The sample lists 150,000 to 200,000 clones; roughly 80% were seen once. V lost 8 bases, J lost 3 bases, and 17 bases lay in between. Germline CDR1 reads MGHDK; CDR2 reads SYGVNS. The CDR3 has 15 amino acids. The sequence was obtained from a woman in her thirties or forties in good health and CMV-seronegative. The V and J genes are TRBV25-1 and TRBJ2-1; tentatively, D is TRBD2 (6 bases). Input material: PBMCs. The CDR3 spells CASSSPGLNYNEQFF. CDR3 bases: TGTGCCAGCTCCTCCCCGGGACTGAACTACAATGAGCAGTTCTTC.